Below are 20 T cell receptor beta chains sequenced from a single sample in a study of T cell responses to AZD1222 COVID-19 vaccine. Libraries were prepared by immunoSEQ multiplex PCR; TCRdb keeps only in-frame clonotypes and omits some of them. Of around 180,000 clones in the sample, roughly 92% were seen once. The material was peripheral blood, obtained on day 0 of AZD1222 vaccination. Receptor source: an adult in good health.

The V call is TRBV19, the J call TRBJ2-7; tentatively, D is TRBD1 (7 bases). The CDR3 length is 15 residues. Trimming removed 5 bases from V and 2 bases from J, with 16 bases in between. Germline CDR1 LNHDA, CDR2 SQIVND (reference sequence). Here the CDR3 DNA reads TGTGCCAGTAGTGAGGGGGCAGGCGGGGCCTACGAGCAGTACTTC. Protein: CASSEGAGGAYEQYF.

In its sample, this clone was seen once. The chain is built from TRBV19 and TRBJ2-2, with 8 bases lining up with TRBD1. Germline assignment: CDR1 LNHDA and CDR2 SQIVND (reference sequence). The CDR3 is made up of 14 amino acids. The V gene end was trimmed by 5 bases and the J gene end by 7 bases; junction bases not matched to a gene: 6. The DNA of the CDR3 is TGTGCCAGTAGTCCCGGACAGGGTTACGGGGAGCTGTTTTTT. Its translation: CASSPGQGYGELFF.

This chain connects TRBV10-3 to TRBJ2-2, with D perhaps matching TRBD2 (5 bases). The germline V gene has CDR1 ENHRY and CDR2 SYGVKD. V was trimmed by 2 bases and J by 6 bases, leaving 10 bases between them. The CDR3 contains 14 residues. CDR3 DNA sequence: TGTGCCATCAGTGAGGAGAGGGCGTCCGGGGAGCTGTTTTTT. Encoded protein: CAISEERASGELFF.

This clone has just one count. J is TRBJ2-1 and V is TRBV4-3, with D unclear. The germline V gene has CDR1 LGHNA and CDR2 YSLEER. Trimming cost V 1 base and J 4 bases, with 8 bases left between them. CDR3 length equals 14 residues. The CDR3 loop is CASSQGLSYNEQFF. For the CDR3, the DNA is TGCGCCAGCAGCCAAGGGTTGTCGTACAATGAGCAGTTCTTC.

The chain couples TRBV5-6 to TRBJ1-5, with 7 bases matching TRBD1. CDR3 length equals 15 residues. In germline, CDR1 is SGHDT, CDR2 YYEEEE. J gave up 0 bases and V 4 bases, and 4 bases lay outside the gene matches. The DNA for the CDR3 is TGTGCCAGCAGCACGACAGGGAATAGCAATCAGCCCCAGCATTTT. It yields the protein CASSTTGNSNQPQHF.

V usage is TRBV6-1 and J usage is TRBJ2-7; D gene ambiguous. Germline loops: CDR1 MNHNS, CDR2 SASEGT. V gave up 2 bases and J gave up 1 base, with 9 bases separating them. The CDR3 has 14 residues. The DNA for the CDR3 is TGTGCCAGCAGTGAAAGGACGGTTTCCTACGAGCAGTACGTC. Translated, it gives CASSERTVSYEQYV.

This chain links TRBV11-3 with TRBJ2-7; D is perhaps TRBD1 (5 bases). The CDR3 contains 12 residues. The V end lost 4 bases, the J end lost 6 bases, and 10 bases lay between the germline ends. Germline assignment: CDR1 SGHNT and CDR2 YENEEA. Here the CDR3 reads CASSSTGREQYF. As DNA, the CDR3 is TGTGCCAGCAGCTCCACAGGCCGCGAGCAGTACTTC.

In DNA form, the CDR3 reads TGTGCCAGCTCACCCAGCGTACAGGGGGCTTCTGGCTACACCTTC. This sequence encodes CASSPSVQGASGYTF. The rearrangement uses TRBV18 and TRBJ1-2; 9 nucleotides align to TRBD1. The CDR3 length is 15 residues. V was clipped by 3 bases and J by 7 bases; unmatched bases: 9. Looked up from germline, CDR1 is KGHSH and CDR2 is LQKENI.

Here the CDR3 reads CASSISADTQYF. CDR3 DNA sequence: TGTGCCAGCAGTATTAGCGCAGATACGCAGTATTTT. The rearrangement uses TRBV12-3 or TRBV12-4 and TRBJ2-3; D is perhaps TRBD2 (5 bases). This CDR3 has 12 residues. The V gene lost 5 bases and the J gene lost 4 bases, with 7 bases spanning the gap.

J is TRBJ1-6 and V is TRBV6-5; TRBD1 agrees at 8 bases. J gave up 3 bases and V 7 bases, and 5 bases lay outside the gene matches. Germline CDR1 is MNHEY and CDR2 is SVGAGI. The CDR3 runs to 15 residues. The CDR3 DNA sequence: TGTGCCAGCACCCCAGGACAGGGCTATAATTCACCCCTCCACTTT. Translation gives CASTPGQGYNSPLHF.

The chain employs TRBV6-5 and TRBJ2-7; 7 nucleotides line up with TRBD1. The V gene end was trimmed by 4 bases and the J gene end by 2 bases; junction bases not matched to a gene: 5. CDR1 is MNHEY, CDR2 SVGAGI, per germline. This CDR3 has 14 amino acids. The CDR3 sequence is CASSFRGQAYEQYF. CDR3 DNA sequence: TGTGCCAGCAGTTTCCGTGGACAGGCCTACGAGCAGTACTTC.

J is TRBJ2-7 and V is TRBV2, with 8 bases that match TRBD1. Germline CDR1 and CDR2: SNHLY and FYNNEI. CDR3 size: 12 residues. V lost 8 bases to trimming and J lost 4 bases; unmatched junction nucleotides: 4. CDR3: CASFRGPYEQYV. CDR3 nucleotide sequence: TGTGCCAGCTTCAGGGGGCCTTACGAGCAGTACGTC.

As for this clone: Other DNA sequences within the sample encode an identical CDR3. The CDR3, as DNA: TGTGCCTGGAGTGTACTTTCCTACGAGCAGTACTTC. Amino acid sequence: CAWSVLSYEQYF. This chain joins TRBV30 and TRBJ2-7; D call uncertain. Germline-derived CDR1 and CDR2 are GTSNPN and SVGIG (reference sequence). This CDR3 comprises 12 residues. Trimming took 0 bases from V and 1 from J, leaving 4 bases between them.

The CDR3 DNA reads as TGTGCCAGCAGCGTCAGAGGCAGCGGGGTACTCGGTCAGCCCCAGCATTTT. Its protein product is CASSVRGSGVLGQPQHF. The rearrangement joins TRBV7-8 to TRBJ1-5; D not certain. The ends were cut back, 5 bases at V and 6 bases at J, with 23 bases in the middle. The CDR3 is 17 residues long. Germline V gene data show CDR1 as SGHVS and CDR2 as FQNEAQ.

This chain connects TRBV4-1 to TRBJ1-1; the D gene is possibly TRBD1 (5 bases). Trimming removed 7 bases from V and 3 bases from J, with 15 bases in between. This CDR3 contains 14 residues. The germline V gene has CDR1 MGHRA and CDR2 YSYEKL. CDR3 sequence reads: CASTAGTEYTEAFF. DNA of the CDR3: TGCGCCAGCACCGCCGGGACGGAGTACACTGAAGCTTTCTTT.

The genes are TRBV29-1 and TRBJ2-1; 9 bases line up with TRBD1. CDR1 and CDR2 from the germline V gene are SQVTM and ANQGSEA. The CDR3 is made up of 17 amino acids. With 7 bases clipped from V and 7 bases from J, the junction kept 20 bases outside the gene matches. The CDR3 sequence: CSARDRAKGVAVNEQFF. CDR3 nucleotides: TGCAGCGCCAGGGACAGGGCAAAGGGGGTAGCGGTTAATGAGCAGTTCTTC.

The chain couples TRBV7-9 to TRBJ2-6, with no clear D. This CDR3 contains 16 residues. Germline CDR1 and CDR2: SEHNR and FQNEAQ (reference sequence). V lost 6 bases, J lost 0 bases, and 12 bases lay in between. The CDR3 DNA reads as TGTGCCAGCAGACCCCGAACAACCTCTGGGGCCAACGTCCTGACTTTC. The encoded protein is CASRPRTTSGANVLTF.

The chain employs TRBV7-2 and TRBJ1-1, with D possibly being TRBD1 (5 bases). V lost 0 bases and J 6 bases, leaving 8 bases between the germline ends. The germline gives CDR1 SGHTA, CDR2 FQGNSA. This CDR3 spans 13 amino acids. CDR3 DNA: TGTGCCAGCAGCTTAGCGGGGGAAGCTGAAGCTTTCTTT. Encoded protein: CASSLAGEAEAFF.

The rearrangement links TRBV2 to TRBJ2-5; the D gene is possibly TRBD1 (6 bases). Germline V gives CDR1 SNHLY, CDR2 FYNNEI. This CDR3 comprises 18 residues. The V and J ends lost 6 bases and 3 bases respectively, with 26 bases between them. CDR3 amino acids: CASRPVSAFQGPKETQYF. CDR3 DNA sequence: TGTGCCAGCAGGCCCGTGAGTGCCTTTCAGGGGCCTAAAGAGACCCAGTACTTC.

J is TRBJ1-1 and V is TRBV19; D is ambiguous. The CDR3 length is 15 residues. The germline CDR1 and CDR2 sequences are LNHDA and SQIVND (reference sequence). Trimming pared 3 bases from V and 1 base from J, leaving 12 bases between. The CDR3 loop reads CASSIGVTGNTEAFF. CDR3 nucleotides: TGTGCCAGTAGTATCGGGGTAACGGGGAACACTGAAGCTTTCTTT.